The clone carrying this TCR beta chain has a handful of counts. Every sorted population was more than 98% pure. The data derive from a study of beta chain features in type 1 diabetes. Reverse transcription of all isolated RNA meant that expressed TCRB transcripts were sequenced. Repertoires were generated with immunoSEQ multiplex PCR, while TCRdb's copy carries only in-frame clones and drops some. This table has 310,000 or so clones, around 8% appearing once. In germline, CDR1 is LGHNA, CDR2 YSLEER. The CDR3 has 18 residues. V dropped 1 base and J dropped 7; count of bases not matched to a gene: 15. This TCR was sampled from a woman aged 18-35 years in good health. Sequencing was carried out using central memory CD4+ T cells from blood. The V gene is TRBV4-3, the J gene TRBJ1-1, with TRBD1 matching over 10 bases. The CDR3 nucleotides are TGCGCCAGCAGCCAAGGGCTATTGGAGGGACAGGGGACGCGTGAAGCTTTCTTT. Its protein is CASSQGLLEGQGTREAFF.